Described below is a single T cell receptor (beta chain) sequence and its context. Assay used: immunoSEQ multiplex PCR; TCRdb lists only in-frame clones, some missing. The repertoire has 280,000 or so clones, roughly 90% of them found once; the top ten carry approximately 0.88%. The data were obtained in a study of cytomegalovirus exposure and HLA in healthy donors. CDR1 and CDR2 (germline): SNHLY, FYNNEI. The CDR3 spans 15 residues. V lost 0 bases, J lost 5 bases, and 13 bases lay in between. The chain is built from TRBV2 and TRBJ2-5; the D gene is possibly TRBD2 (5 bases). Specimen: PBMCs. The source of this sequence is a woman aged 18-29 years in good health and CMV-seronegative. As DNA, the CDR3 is TGTGCCAGCAGTGAAGCGTTGGCTAGCTACGAGACCCAGTACTTC. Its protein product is CASSEALASYETQYF.